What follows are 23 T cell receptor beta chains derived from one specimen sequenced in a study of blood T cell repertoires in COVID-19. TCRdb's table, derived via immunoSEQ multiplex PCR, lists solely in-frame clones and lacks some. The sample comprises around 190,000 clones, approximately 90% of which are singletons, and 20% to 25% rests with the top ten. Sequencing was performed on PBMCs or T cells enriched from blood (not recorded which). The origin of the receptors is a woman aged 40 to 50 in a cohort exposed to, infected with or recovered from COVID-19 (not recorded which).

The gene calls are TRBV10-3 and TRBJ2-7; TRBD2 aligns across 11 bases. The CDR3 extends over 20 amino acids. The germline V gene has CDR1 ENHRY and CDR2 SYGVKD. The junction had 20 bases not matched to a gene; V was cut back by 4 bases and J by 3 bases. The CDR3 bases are TGTGCCATCAGTGGACTGAGGGGAAGACTAGCGGGGAGTTTTGGCTACGAGCAGTACTTC. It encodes CAISGLRGRLAGSFGYEQYF.

CDR3 loop: CASSQVHSGETGELFF. The CDR3 bases are TGTGCCAGCAGCCAAGTCCACAGCGGGGAAACCGGGGAGCTGTTTTTT. The chain links TRBV3-1 (or the pseudogene TRBV3-2) to TRBJ2-2; TRBD2 matches 7 bases. J gave up 5 bases and V 1 base, and 7 bases lay outside the gene matches. CDR1 is LGHDT and CDR2 is YNNKEL in the germline V gene (reference sequence). The CDR3 extends over 16 amino acids.

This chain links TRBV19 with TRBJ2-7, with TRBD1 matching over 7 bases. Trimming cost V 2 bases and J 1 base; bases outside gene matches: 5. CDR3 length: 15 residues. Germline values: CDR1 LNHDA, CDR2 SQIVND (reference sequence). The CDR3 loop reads CASSISPGGSYEQYF. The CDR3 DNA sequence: TGTGCCAGTAGTATATCGCCAGGGGGATCCTACGAGCAGTACTTC.

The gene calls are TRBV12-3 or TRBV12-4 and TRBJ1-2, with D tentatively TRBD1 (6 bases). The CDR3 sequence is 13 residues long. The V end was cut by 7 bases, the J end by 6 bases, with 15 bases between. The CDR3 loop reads CASIGRGGDGYTF. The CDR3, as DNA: TGTGCCAGCATCGGAAGGGGGGGGGATGGCTACACCTTC.

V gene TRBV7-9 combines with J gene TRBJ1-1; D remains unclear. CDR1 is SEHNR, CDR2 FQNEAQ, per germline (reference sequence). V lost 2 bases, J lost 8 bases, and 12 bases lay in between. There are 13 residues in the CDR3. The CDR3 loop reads CASSLYSGREAFF. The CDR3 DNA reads TGTGCCAGCAGCTTATATTCTGGCAGAGAAGCTTTCTTT.

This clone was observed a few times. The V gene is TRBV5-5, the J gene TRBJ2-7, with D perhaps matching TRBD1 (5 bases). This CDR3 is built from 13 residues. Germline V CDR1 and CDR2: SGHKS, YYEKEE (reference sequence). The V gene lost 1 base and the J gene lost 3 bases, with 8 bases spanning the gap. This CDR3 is CASSLQGVYEQYF. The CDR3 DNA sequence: TGTGCCAGCAGCTTGCAGGGTGTCTACGAGCAGTACTTC.

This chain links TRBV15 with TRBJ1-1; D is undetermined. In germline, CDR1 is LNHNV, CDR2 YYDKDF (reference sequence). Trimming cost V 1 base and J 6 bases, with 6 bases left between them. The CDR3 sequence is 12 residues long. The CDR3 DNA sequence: TGTGCCACCAGCAGAGGTGAGGCTGAAGCTTTCTTT. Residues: CATSRGEAEAFF.

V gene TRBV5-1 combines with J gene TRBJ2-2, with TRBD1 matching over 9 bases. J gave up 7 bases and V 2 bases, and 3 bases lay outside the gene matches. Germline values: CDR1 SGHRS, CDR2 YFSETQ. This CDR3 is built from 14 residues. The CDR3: CASSFGTGHGELFF. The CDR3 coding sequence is TGCGCCAGCAGCTTTGGGACAGGGCACGGGGAGCTGTTTTTT.

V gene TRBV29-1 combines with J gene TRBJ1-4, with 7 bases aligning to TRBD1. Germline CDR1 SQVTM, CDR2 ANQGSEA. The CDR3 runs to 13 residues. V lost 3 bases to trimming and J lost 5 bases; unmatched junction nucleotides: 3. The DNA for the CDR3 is TGCAGCGTTGAGGGGACAGAGAATGAAAAACTGTTTTTT. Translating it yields CSVEGTENEKLFF.

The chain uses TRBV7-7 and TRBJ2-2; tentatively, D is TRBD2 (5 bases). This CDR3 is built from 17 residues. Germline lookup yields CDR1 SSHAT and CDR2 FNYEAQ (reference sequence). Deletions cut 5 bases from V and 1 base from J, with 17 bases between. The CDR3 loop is CASSPRKNGVNTGELFF. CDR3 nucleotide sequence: TGTGCCAGCAGCCCCAGAAAAAACGGGGTGAACACCGGGGAGCTGTTTTTT. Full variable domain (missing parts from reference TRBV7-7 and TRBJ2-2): GAGVSQSPRYKVTKRGQDVTLRCDPISSHATLYWYQQALGQGPEFLTYFNYEAQPDKSGLPSDRFSAERPEGSISTLTIQRTEQRDSAMYRCASSPRKNGVNTGELFFGEGSRLTVL.

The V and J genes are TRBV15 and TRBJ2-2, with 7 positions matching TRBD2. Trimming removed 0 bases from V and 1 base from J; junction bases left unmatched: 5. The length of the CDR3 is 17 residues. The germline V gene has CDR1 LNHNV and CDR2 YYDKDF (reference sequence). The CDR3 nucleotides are TGTGCCACCAGCAGAGAGGCTAGCGGTGAGAACACCGGGGAGCTGTTTTTT. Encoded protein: CATSREASGENTGELFF.

The CDR3 reads CASSLAFRGAYNEQFF. The CDR3 DNA reads as TGTGCCAGCAGCTTAGCGTTCCGCGGGGCATACAATGAGCAGTTCTTC. The rearrangement joins TRBV7-8 to TRBJ2-1; D may be TRBD2 (6 bases). Trimming took 0 bases from V and 4 from J, leaving 13 bases between them. Germline CDR1 reads SGHVS; CDR2 reads FQNEAQ. CDR3 length: 16 amino acids.

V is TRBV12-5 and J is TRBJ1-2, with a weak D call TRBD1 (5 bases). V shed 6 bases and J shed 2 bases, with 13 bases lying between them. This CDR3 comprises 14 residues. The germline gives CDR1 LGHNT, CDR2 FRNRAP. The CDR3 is CASGPGGFNYGYTF. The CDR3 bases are TGTGCTAGTGGGCCCGGGGGTTTCAACTATGGCTACACCTTC.

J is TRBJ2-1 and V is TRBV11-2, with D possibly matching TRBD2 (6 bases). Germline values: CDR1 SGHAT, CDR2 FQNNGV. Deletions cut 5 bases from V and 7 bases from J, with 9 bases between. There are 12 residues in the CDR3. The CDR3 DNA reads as TGTGCCAGCAGCCTAGGGAGGAATGAGCAGTTCTTC. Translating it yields CASSLGRNEQFF.

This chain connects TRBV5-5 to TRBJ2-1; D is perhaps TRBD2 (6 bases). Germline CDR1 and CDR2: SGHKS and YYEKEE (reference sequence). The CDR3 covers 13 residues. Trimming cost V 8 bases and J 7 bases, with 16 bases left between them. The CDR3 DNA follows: TGTGCCAGTTTGCTAGCGTTGGGAAATGAGCAGTTCTTC. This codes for CASLLALGNEQFF.

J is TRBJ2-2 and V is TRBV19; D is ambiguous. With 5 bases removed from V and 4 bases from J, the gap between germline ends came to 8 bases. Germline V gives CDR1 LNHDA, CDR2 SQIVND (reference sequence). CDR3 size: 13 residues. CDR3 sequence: CASSLASTGELFF. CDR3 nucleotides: TGTGCCAGTAGTCTCGCGAGCACCGGGGAGCTGTTTTTT.

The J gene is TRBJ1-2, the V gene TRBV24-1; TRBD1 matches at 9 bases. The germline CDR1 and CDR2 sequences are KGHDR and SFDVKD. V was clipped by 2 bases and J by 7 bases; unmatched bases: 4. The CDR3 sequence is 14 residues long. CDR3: CATSDSGQGSGYTF. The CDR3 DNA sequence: TGTGCCACCAGTGATTCGGGACAGGGCTCTGGCTACACCTTC.

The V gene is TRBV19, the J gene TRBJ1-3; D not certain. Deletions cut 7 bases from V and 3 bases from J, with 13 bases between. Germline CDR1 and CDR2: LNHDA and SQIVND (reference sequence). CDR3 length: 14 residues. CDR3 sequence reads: CASTPGSSGNTIYF. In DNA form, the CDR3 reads TGTGCCAGTACTCCGGGGTCGAGTGGAAACACCATATATTTT. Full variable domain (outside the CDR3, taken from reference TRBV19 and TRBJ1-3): DGGITQSPKYLFRKEGQNVTLSCEQNLNHDAMYWYRQDPGQGLRLIYYSQIVNDFQKGDIAEGYSVSREKKESFPLTVTSAQKNPTAFYLCASTPGSSGNTIYFGEGSWLTVV.

DNA of the CDR3: TGTGCCAGCCAGAACGGGGAATATAATTCACCCCTCCACTTT. It specifies CASQNGEYNSPLHF. This chain links TRBV28 with TRBJ1-6; no clear D gene. Germline assignment: CDR1 MDHEN and CDR2 SYDVKM. The CDR3 is 14 residues long. V was clipped by 8 bases and J by 4 bases, with 12 bases between them.

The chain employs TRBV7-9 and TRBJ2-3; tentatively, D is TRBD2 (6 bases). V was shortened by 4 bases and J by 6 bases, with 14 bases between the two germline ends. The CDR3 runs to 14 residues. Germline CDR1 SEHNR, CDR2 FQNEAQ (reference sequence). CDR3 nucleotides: TGTGCCAGCAGCTCTGTGGGGCTAGCGGATACGCAGTATTTT. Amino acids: CASSSVGLADTQYF.

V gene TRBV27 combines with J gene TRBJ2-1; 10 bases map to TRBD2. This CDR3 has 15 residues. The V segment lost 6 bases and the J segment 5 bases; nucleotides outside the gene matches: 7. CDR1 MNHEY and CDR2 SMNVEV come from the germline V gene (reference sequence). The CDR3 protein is CASSPWTSGNNEQFF. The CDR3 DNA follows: TGTGCCAGCAGCCCCTGGACTAGCGGTAACAATGAGCAGTTCTTC.

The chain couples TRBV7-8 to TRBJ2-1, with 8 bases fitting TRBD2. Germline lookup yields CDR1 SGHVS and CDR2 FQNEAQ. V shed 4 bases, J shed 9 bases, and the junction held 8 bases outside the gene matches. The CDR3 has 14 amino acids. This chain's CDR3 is CASSSDTGGGEQFF. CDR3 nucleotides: TGTGCCAGCAGCTCAGACACGGGAGGGGGTGAGCAGTTCTTC.

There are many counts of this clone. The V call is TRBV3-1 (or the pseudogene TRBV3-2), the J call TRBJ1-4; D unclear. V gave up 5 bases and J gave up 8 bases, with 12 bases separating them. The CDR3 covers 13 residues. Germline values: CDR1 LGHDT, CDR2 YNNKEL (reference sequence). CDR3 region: CASSSPFREKLFF. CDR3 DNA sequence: TGTGCCAGCAGCTCACCGTTTCGGGAAAAACTGTTTTTT.